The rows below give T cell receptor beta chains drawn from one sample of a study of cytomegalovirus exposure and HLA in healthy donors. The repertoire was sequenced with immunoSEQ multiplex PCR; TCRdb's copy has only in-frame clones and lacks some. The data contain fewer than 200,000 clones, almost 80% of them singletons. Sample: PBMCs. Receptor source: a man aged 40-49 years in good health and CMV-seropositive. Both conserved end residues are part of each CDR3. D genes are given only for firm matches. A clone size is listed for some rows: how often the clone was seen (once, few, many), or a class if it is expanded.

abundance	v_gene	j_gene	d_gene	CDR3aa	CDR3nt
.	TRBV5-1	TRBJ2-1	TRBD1	CASGKLTGGPYNEQFF	TGCGCCAGCGGCAAGCTGACAGGGGGCCCTTACAATGAGCAGTTCTTC
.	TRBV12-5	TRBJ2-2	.	CASGLIQQWLFF	TGTGCTAGTGGTTTGATCCAACAGTGGCTGTTTTTT
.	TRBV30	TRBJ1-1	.	CAWIPGLMNTEAFF	TGTGCCTGGATTCCGGGACTCATGAACACTGAAGCTTTCTTT
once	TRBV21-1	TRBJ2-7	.	CASSKEERRNYEQYF	TGTGCCAGCAGCAAAGAAGAGCGGAGAAACTACGAGCAGTACTTC
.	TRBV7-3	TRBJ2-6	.	CASSSRGANVLTF	TGTGCCAGCAGCTCCCGTGGGGCCAACGTCCTGACTTTC
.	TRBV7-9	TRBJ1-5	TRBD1	CASSTGQHQPQHF	TGTGCCAGCAGCACGGGACAGCACCAGCCCCAGCATTTT
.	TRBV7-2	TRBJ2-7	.	CASSFYLTREQYF	TGTGCCAGCAGCTTTTACCTGACTAGGGAGCAGTACTTC
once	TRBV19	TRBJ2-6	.	CASSSGRGFSGANVLTF	TGTGCCAGTAGTTCAGGAAGGGGGTTCTCTGGGGCCAACGTCCTGACTTTC
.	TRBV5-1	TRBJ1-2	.	CASSSDNNYGYTF	TGCGCCAGCAGCTCTGACAACAACTATGGCTACACCTTC
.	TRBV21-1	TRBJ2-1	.	CASSKGRGNYNEQFF	TGTGCCAGCAGCAAGGGGCGGGGGAACTACAATGAGCAGTTCTTC
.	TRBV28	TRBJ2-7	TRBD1	CASSSGAGGYEQYF	TGTGCCAGCAGTTCAGGAGCAGGGGGCTACGAGCAGTACTTC
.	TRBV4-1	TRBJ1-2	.	CASSTDRNYGYTF	TGCGCCAGCAGCACCGACAGAAACTATGGCTACACCTTC
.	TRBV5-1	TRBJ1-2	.	CASSLGPGGGYTF	TGCGCCAGCAGCTTGGGACCGGGGGGTGGCTACACCTTC
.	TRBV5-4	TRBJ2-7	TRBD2	CASSLESSGRYEQYF	TGTGCCAGCAGCTTGGAGTCTAGCGGGAGATACGAGCAGTACTTC
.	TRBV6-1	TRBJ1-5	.	CASSEAVYREINQPQHF	TGTGCCAGCAGTGAAGCGGTTTACAGGGAAATCAATCAGCCCCAGCATTTT
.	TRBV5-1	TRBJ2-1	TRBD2	CASERGTSESSRYNEQFF	TGCGCCAGCGAACGAGGGACTAGCGAGAGTTCAAGGTACAATGAGCAGTTCTTC
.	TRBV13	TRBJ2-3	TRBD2	CASSPTDSGSADTQYF	TGTGCCAGCAGCCCAACCGACAGCGGGAGCGCAGATACGCAGTATTTT
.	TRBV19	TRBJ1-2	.	CASSRGGTARLYGYTF	TGTGCCAGTAGTAGGGGGGGGACGGCGAGACTCTATGGCTACACCTTT
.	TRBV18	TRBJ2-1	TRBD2	CASSPPGTSGRGTNEQFF	TGTGCCAGCTCACCACCAGGGACTAGCGGGAGGGGAACCAATGAGCAGTTCTTC
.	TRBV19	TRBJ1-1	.	CASSMSRGTEAFF	TGTGCCAGTAGTATGAGTAGGGGCACTGAAGCTTTCTTT
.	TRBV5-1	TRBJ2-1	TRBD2	CASSLGLAEGNEQFF	TGCGCCAGCAGCCTAGGACTAGCGGAGGGGAATGAGCAGTTCTTC
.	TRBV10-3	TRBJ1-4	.	CAISESTGANEKLFF	TGTGCCATCAGTGAGTCGACTGGGGCAAACGAAAAACTGTTTTTT
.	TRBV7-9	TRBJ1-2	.	CASRSGEGKRGYTF	TGTGCCAGCAGATCGGGAGAAGGGAAAAGGGGCTACACCTTC
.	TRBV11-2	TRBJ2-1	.	CASSLVGGYYNEQFF	TGTGCCAGCAGCTTAGTTGGCGGGTATTACAATGAGCAGTTCTTC
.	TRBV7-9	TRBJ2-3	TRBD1	CASSFARQGEDTQYF	TGTGCCAGCAGCTTCGCTCGACAGGGGGAAGATACGCAGTATTTT
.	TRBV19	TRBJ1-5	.	CASSTGREYSNQPQHF	TGTGCCAGTAGTACCGGACGGGAATATAGCAATCAGCCCCAGCATTTT
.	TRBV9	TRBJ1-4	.	CASSNGEPTNEKLFF	TGTGCCAGCAGCAACGGAGAGCCAACTAATGAAAAACTGTTTTTT
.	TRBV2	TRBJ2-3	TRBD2	CASRQSLADYTDTQYF	TGTGCCAGCAGGCAAAGTCTAGCGGATTACACAGATACGCAGTATTTT
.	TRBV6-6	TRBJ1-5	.	CASRGPTGNQPQHF	TGTGCCAGCAGGGGGCCCACAGGGAATCAGCCCCAGCATTTT
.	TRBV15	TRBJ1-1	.	CATSNERIFQNTEAFF	TGTGCCACCAGCAATGAGAGGATCTTCCAGAACACTGAAGCTTTCTTT
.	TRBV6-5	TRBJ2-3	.	CASSALAADTQYF	TGTGCCAGCAGTGCACTAGCAGCAGATACGCAGTATTTT
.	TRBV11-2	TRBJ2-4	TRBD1	CASSFTGTGGNIQYF	TGTGCCAGCAGCTTCACCGGGACAGGGGGGAACATTCAGTACTTC
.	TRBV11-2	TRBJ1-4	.	CASITREGRRRKTVF	TGTGCCAGCATCACTCGCGAGGGAAGGCGAAGAAAAACTGTTTTT
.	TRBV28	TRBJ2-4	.	CASMLNGGENIQYF	TGTGCCAGCATGCTCAACGGTGGTGAAAACATTCAGTACTTC
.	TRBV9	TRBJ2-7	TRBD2	CASSVDSGSRHEQYF	TGTGCCAGCAGCGTAGATAGCGGGAGTCGACACGAGCAGTACTTC
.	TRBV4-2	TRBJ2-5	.	CASSLTSGGETQYF	TGTGCCAGCAGCCTAACTTCTGGGGGCGAGACCCAGTACTTC
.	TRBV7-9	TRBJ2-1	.	CASSLAEGVNEQFF	TGTGCCAGCAGCTTAGCTGAGGGAGTCAATGAGCAGTTCTTC
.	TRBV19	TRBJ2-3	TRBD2	CASSVPGLAGFGDTQYF	TGTGCCAGTAGTGTACCGGGACTAGCGGGATTTGGAGATACGCAGTATTTT
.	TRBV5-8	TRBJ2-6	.	CASSSFRGAGANGLTF	TGTGCCAGCAGCTCATTCAGGGGAGCTGGGGCCAACGGCCTGACTTTC
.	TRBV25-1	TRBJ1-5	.	CASSEYNSNQPQHF	TGTGCCAGCAGTGAATATAATAGCAATCAGCCCCAGCATTTT
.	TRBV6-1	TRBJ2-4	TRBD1	CASSASAGTGIQYF	TGTGCCAGCAGTGCCTCAGCCGGGACAGGTATTCAGTACTTC
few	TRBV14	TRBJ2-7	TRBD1	CASSHPPGQGALYEQYF	TGTGCCAGCAGCCACCCACCGGGACAGGGGGCGCTGTACGAGCAGTACTTC
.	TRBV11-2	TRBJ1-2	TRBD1	CASSVDRGQGYTF	TGTGCCAGCAGCGTAGACAGGGGGCAGGGCTACACCTTC
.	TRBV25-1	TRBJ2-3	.	CATLSKLAGDTQYF	TGTGCCACCCTCTCCAAACTAGCCGGAGATACGCAGTATTTT
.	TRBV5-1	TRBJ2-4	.	CASSLAHPKLNIQYF	TGCGCCAGCAGCTTGGCACACCCCAAGTTAAACATTCAGTACTTC
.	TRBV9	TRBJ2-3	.	CASSVERDTDTQYF	TGTGCCAGCAGCGTGGAACGGGACACAGATACGCAGTATTTT
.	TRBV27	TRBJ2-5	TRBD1	CASSLALGQGVRETQYF	TGTGCCAGCAGTTTAGCCCTCGGACAGGGGGTTAGAGAGACCCAGTACTTC
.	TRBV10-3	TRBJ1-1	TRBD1	CAISPSQSFTGTGWAEAFF	TGTGCCATCTCTCCTTCCCAGTCTTTTACCGGGACAGGGTGGGCTGAAGCTTTCTTT
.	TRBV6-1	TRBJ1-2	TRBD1	CASSSAGTGNYGYTF	TGTGCCAGCAGTTCTGCCGGGACAGGCAACTATGGCTACACCTTC
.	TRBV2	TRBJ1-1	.	CASSVLGGDGTEAFF	TGTGCCAGCAGTGTGTTGGGGGGGGACGGGACTGAAGCTTTCTTT
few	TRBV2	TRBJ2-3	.	CASMRRAGTDTQYF	TGTGCCAGCATGAGGAGGGCCGGCACAGATACGCAGTATTTT
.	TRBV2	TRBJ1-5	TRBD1	CASSVRDRRTLAGQPQHF	TGTGCCAGCAGTGTTAGGGACAGGAGAACGTTAGCGGGTCAGCCCCAGCATTTT